This T cell receptor (beta chain) was identified during a study of blood T cells in healthy people across ages. In the study overall: For every two T cells, template switching captured about one barcoded beta molecule.

Deletions cut 7 bases from V and 6 bases from J, with 12 bases between. CDR3 length: 13 amino acids. Germline-derived CDR1 and CDR2 are MGHDK and SYGVNS. Primers used in a second PCR of roughly 7 to 11 cycles were a sample-barcoded 5' primer and a J-beta primer mix. TCRdb re-derived calls from the 5' RACE reads in MiXCR, one entry per CDR3 protein. The sample lists 950,000 to 1,200,000 distinct CDR3 sequences, less than 45% occurring once. General observations from the study: PBMCs went unsorted, and a conclusive naive versus antigen-experienced comparison was therefore prevented.

On this clonotype itself: The antigen remains undetermined.

The chain carries TRBV25-1 and TRBJ1-4; tentatively, D is TRBD1 (6 bases). Sequencing used blood. This clonotype was obtained from a man younger than 35 in good health. CDR3 sequence: CASTGGRDEKLFF. CDR3 bases: TGTGCCAGCACCGGGGGGCGGGATGAAAAACTGTTTTTT.